Presented here are 9 T cell receptor beta chains from one specimen sequenced in a study of T cell responses to AZD1222 COVID-19 vaccine. Profiled with immunoSEQ multiplex PCR; TCRdb holds only in-frame clones, not every one. The sample consists of 150,000 to 200,000 clones, 92% of them appearing once. This specimen was peripheral blood, taken 28 days after the second AZD1222 dose. Receptors originate from an adult who received the AZD1222 COVID-19 vaccine.

V is TRBV27 and J is TRBJ1-1; tentatively, D is TRBD1 (5 bases). This CDR3 has 16 residues. Between the trimmed V and J ends, which lost 5 bases and 0 bases, there was a span of 16 bases. Germline V CDR1 and CDR2: MNHEY, SMNVEV (reference sequence). The CDR3 loop reads CASSISGAPMNTEAFF. The CDR3 DNA is TGTGCCAGCAGTATCTCCGGGGCCCCTATGAACACTGAAGCTTTCTTT.

The DNA for the CDR3 is TGTGCCAGCAGCCCACCACGGGTTTCTAACTATGGCTACACCTTC. Its translation: CASSPPRVSNYGYTF. The J gene is TRBJ1-2, the V gene TRBV5-4; no definite D call. Germline assignment: CDR1 SGHNT and CDR2 YYREEE (reference sequence). V was clipped by 4 bases and J by 0 bases, with 13 bases between them. This CDR3 is built from 15 residues. The whole variable domain, remainder taken from reference TRBV5-4 and TRBJ1-2, is ETGVTQSPTHLIKTRGQQVTLRCSSQSGHNTVSWYQQALGQGPQFIFQYYREEENGRGNFPPRFSGLQFPNYSSELNVNALELDDSALYLCASSPPRVSNYGYTFGSGTRLTVV.

The chain employs TRBV7-9 and TRBJ1-1; no reliable D call. The CDR3 loop spans 12 amino acids. V shed 6 bases and J shed 0 bases, with 5 bases lying between them. Germline V gene sequence: CDR1 SEHNR, CDR2 FQNEAQ (reference sequence). Here the CDR3 DNA reads TGTGCCAGCAGTAATATGAACACTGAAGCTTTCTTT. As protein: CASSNMNTEAFF.

V and J are TRBV11-2 and TRBJ1-6; 7 bases align to TRBD1. The CDR3 covers 15 residues. With V trimmed by 5 bases and J by 4 bases, 5 bases remained unmatched. In germline, CDR1 is SGHAT, CDR2 FQNNGV. DNA of the CDR3: TGTGCCAGCAGCGCTGGGGACAGTTATAATTCACCCCTCCACTTT. Protein: CASSAGDSYNSPLHF.

The V call is TRBV7-2, the J call TRBJ1-5, with D possibly matching TRBD1 (6 bases). Trimming removed 1 base at V and 7 bases at J, with 14 bases between. Germline loops: CDR1 SGHTA, CDR2 FQGNSA. This CDR3 has 15 residues. DNA for the CDR3: TGTGCCAGCAGCTTAGTGGACAGTCCCAACCAGCCCCAGCATTTT. This gives the protein CASSLVDSPNQPQHF.

The gene calls are TRBV11-2 and TRBJ2-1; tentative D call: TRBD1 (5 bases). The V gene lost 6 bases and the J gene lost 7 bases, with 13 bases spanning the gap. The CDR3 extends over 13 amino acids. Germline CDR1 and CDR2: SGHAT and FQNNGV. The CDR3 reads CASSSESGNEQFF. CDR3 nucleotide sequence: TGTGCCAGCAGTTCTGAGTCAGGGAATGAGCAGTTCTTC.

J is TRBJ1-1 and V is TRBV19; tentatively, D is TRBD1 (5 bases). Per germline, CDR1 LNHDA and CDR2 SQIVND (reference sequence). CDR3 length equals 15 residues. The V and J ends lost 5 bases and 0 bases respectively, with 13 bases between them. This chain's CDR3 is CASSPPGLLNTEAFF. The DNA of the CDR3 is TGTGCCAGTAGTCCACCGGGACTCCTGAACACTGAAGCTTTCTTT.

The gene calls are TRBV27 and TRBJ1-1; a possible D gene is TRBD1 (5 bases). Germline V gives CDR1 MNHEY, CDR2 SMNVEV (reference sequence). Between the trimmed V and J ends, which lost 1 base and 4 bases, there was a span of 10 bases. The CDR3 spans 14 residues. The CDR3 bases are TGTGCCAGCAGTTTATTGGGGGTGCCCACTGAAGCTTTCTTT. Its protein product is CASSLLGVPTEAFF.

The chain uses TRBV7-2 and TRBJ1-1; 10 bases fit TRBD1. This CDR3 has 18 amino acids. V lost 2 bases and J lost 0; bases outside the gene matches: 9. The germline V gene encodes CDR1 SGHTA and CDR2 FQGNSA. The CDR3 sequence: CASSLSFGQGGMNTEAFF. The CDR3 nucleotides are TGTGCCAGCAGCTTAAGCTTTGGACAGGGGGGAATGAACACTGAAGCTTTCTTT. Together with reference TRBV7-2 and TRBJ1-1, the CDR3 gives the full variable domain: GAGVSQSPSNKVTEKGKDVELRCDPISGHTALYWYRQSLGQGLEFLIYFQGNSAPDKSGLPSDRFSAERTGGSVSTLTIQRTQQEDSAVYLCASSLSFGQGGMNTEAFFGQGTRLTVV.